This T cell receptor beta chain was sequenced for a study of neurological immune-mediated disorders. Germline assignment: CDR1 LNHNV and CDR2 YYDKDF (reference sequence). The CDR3 length equals 13 residues, ends included. This clonotype was counted many times. Its antigen is still unknown. In this CDR3 the conserved last residue, phenylalanine or tryptophan, is missing, so a read error is likely. The DNA is omitted, as the CDR3 cannot be located on it reliably, and the CDR3 follows TCRdb's listing. Study findings and constraints: Neither clinical nor MRI features were associated with the multiple sclerosis repertoire cluster.

5'RACE generated cDNA with 10-nucleotide random UMIs. TCRdb re-called the 5' RACE reads with MiXCR, one entry per CDR3 protein. Of about 74,000 distinct CDR3 sequences detected, 4% to 6% appear once; the ten largest clones hold around 6.8%. Specimen: PBMCs. J is TRBJ1-2 and V is TRBV15. The sequence derives from a man between 18 and 29 years old with multiple sclerosis. The CDR3 is CATSRVLETAVHL.